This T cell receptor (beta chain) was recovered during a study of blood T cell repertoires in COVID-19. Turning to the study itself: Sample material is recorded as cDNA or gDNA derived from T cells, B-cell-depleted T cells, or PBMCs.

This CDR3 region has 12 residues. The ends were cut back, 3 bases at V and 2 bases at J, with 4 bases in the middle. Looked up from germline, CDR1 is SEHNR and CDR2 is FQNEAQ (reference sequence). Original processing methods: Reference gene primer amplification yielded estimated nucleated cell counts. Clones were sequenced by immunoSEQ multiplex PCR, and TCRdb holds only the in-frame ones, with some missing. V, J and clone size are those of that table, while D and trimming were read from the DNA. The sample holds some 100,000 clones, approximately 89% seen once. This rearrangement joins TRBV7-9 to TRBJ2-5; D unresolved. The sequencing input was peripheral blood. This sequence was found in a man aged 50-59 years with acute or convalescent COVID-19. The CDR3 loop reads CASSFSQETQYF. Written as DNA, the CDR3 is TGTGCCAGCAGCTTTAGTCAAGAGACCCAGTACTTC.